Described below is a single TCR beta chain sequence and its context. The data belong to a study of blood T cell repertoires in COVID-19. Across the whole study: Acute-phase and convalescent COVID-19 samples originated in the United States, Italy and Spain. PBMCs, B-cell-depleted T cells, or T cells were the source of the cDNA or gDNA that made up the material.

In the original analysis: Nucleated cell counts were estimated from reference gene primer amplification. Some clones are missing from TCRdb's copy, which holds only in-frame ones; the method was immunoSEQ multiplex PCR. Clone size and the V and J calls come from that table; the DNA yielded D and trimming. The profile shows tens of thousands of clones, 85% of them singletons. Germline V CDR1 and CDR2: SEHNR, FQNEAQ (reference sequence). The CDR3 has 15 amino acids. J gave up 2 bases and V 3 bases, and 3 bases lay outside the gene matches. The chain has TRBV7-9 and TRBJ2-3; 9 nucleotides agree with TRBD1. The origin of this receptor is a human donor in a cohort sampled during active COVID-19. Sample: peripheral blood. The CDR3 is CASSLGQGSTDTQYF. CDR3 DNA: TGTGCCAGCAGCTTGGGACAGGGTTCCACAGATACGCAGTATTTT. The full variable domain, completed using reference TRBV7-9 and TRBJ2-3, is DTGVSQNPRHKITKRGQNVTFRCDPISEHNRLYWYRQTLGQGPEFLTYFQNEAQLEKSRLLSDRFSAERPKGSFSTLEIQRTEQGDSAMYLCASSLGQGSTDTQYFGPGTRLTVL.